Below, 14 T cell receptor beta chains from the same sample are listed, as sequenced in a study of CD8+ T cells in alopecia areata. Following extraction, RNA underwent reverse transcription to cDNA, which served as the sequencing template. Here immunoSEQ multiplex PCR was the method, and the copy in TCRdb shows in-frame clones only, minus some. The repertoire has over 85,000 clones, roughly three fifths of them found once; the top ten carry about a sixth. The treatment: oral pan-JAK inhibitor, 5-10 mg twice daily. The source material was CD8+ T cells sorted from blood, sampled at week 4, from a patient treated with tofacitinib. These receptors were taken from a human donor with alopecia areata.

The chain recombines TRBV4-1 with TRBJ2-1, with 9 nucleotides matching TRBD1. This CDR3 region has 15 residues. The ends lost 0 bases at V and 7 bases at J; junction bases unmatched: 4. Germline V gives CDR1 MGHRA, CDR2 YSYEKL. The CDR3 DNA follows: TGCGCCAGCAGCCAAGATAGAGGACAGGGGAATGAGCAGTTCTTC. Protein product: CASSQDRGQGNEQFF.

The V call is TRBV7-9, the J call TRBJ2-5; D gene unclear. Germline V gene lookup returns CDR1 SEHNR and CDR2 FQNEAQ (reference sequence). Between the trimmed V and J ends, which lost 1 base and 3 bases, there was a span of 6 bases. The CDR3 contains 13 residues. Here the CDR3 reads CASSLVLKETQYF. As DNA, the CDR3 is TGTGCCAGCAGCTTAGTCCTAAAAGAGACCCAGTACTTC.

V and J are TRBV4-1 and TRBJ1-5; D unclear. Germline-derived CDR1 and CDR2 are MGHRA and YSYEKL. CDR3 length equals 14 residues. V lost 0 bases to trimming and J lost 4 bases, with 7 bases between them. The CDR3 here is CASSQESANQPQHF. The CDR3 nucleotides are TGCGCCAGCAGCCAAGAGTCAGCTAATCAGCCCCAGCATTTT.

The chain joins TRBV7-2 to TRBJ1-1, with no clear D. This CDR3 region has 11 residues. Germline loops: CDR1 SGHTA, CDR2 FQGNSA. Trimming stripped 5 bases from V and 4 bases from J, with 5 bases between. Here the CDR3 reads CASSPPTEAFF. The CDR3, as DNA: TGTGCCAGCAGCCCGCCCACTGAAGCTTTCTTT. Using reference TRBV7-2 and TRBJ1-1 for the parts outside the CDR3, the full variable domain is GAGVSQSPSNKVTEKGKDVELRCDPISGHTALYWYRQSLGQGLEFLIYFQGNSAPDKSGLPSDRFSAERTGGSVSTLTIQRTQQEDSAVYLCASSPPTEAFFGQGTRLTVV.

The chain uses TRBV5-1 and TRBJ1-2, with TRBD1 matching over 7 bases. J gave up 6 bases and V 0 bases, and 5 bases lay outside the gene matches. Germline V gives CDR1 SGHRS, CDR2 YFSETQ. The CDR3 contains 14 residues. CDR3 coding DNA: TGCGCCAGCAGCTTGGAACAGGGGCACGATGGCTACACCTTC. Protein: CASSLEQGHDGYTF.

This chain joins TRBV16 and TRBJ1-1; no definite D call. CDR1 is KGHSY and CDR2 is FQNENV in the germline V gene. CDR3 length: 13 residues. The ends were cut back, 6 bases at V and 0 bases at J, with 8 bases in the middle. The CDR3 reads CASSPGVNTEAFF. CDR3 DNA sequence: TGTGCCAGCAGTCCCGGCGTGAACACTGAAGCTTTCTTT.

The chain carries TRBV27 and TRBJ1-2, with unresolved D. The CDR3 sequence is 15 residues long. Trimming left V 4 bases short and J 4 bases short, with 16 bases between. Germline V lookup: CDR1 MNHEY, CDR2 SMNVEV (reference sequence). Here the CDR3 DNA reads TGTGCCAGCAGTTCACTCGGCGGCACTTCCTATGGCTACACCTTC. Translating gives CASSSLGGTSYGYTF.

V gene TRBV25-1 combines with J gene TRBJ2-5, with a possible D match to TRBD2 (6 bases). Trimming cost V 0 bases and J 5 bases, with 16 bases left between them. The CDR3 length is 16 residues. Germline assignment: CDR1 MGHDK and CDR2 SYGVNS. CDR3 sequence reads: CASSEYSGGIAETQYF. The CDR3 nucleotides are TGTGCCAGCAGTGAATATAGTGGCGGGATTGCGGAGACCCAGTACTTC.

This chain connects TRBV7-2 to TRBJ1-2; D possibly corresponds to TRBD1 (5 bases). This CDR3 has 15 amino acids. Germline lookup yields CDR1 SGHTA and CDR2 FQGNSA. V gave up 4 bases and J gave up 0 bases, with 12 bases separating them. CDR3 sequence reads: CASSSWDGANYGYTF. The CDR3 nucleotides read TGTGCCAGCAGCTCGTGGGACGGGGCTAACTATGGCTACACCTTC.

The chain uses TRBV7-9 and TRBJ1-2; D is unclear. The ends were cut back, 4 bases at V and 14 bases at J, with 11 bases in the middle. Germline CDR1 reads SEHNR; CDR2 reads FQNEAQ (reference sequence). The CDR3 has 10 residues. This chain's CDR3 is CASSSDFLTF. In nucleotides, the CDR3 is TGTGCCAGCAGCTCCGACTTCTTGACCTTC. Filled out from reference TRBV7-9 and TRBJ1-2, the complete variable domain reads DTGVSQNPRHKITKRGQNVTFRCDPISEHNRLYWYRQTLGQGPEFLTYFQNEAQLEKSRLLSDRFSAERPKGSFSTLEIQRTEQGDSAMYLCASSSDFLTFGSGTRLTVV.

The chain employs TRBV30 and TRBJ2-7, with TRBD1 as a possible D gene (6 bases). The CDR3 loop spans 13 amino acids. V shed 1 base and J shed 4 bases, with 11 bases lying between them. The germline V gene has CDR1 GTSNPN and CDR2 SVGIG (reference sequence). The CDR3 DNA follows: TGTGCCTGGAGTGATGGACAGTCATACGAGCAGTACTTC. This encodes CAWSDGQSYEQYF.

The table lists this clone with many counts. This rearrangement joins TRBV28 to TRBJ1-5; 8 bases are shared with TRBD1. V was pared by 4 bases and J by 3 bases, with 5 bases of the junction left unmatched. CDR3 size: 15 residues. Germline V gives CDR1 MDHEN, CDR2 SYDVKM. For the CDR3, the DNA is TGTGCCAGCAGTTCTGGGACAGGTGACAATCAGCCCCAGCATTTT. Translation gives CASSSGTGDNQPQHF. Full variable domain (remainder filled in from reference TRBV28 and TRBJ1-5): DVKVTQSSRYLVKRTGEKVFLECVQDMDHENMFWYRQDPGLGLRLIYFSYDVKMKEKGDIPEGYSVSREKKERFSLILESASTNQTSMYLCASSSGTGDNQPQHFGDGTRLSIL.

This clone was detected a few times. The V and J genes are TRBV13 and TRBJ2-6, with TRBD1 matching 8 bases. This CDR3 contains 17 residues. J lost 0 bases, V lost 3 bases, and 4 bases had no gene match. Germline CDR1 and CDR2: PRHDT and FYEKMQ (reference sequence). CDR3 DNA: TGTGCCAGCAGCTTCGGACAGGGCTTCTCTGGGGCCAACGTCCTGACTTTC. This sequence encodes CASSFGQGFSGANVLTF.

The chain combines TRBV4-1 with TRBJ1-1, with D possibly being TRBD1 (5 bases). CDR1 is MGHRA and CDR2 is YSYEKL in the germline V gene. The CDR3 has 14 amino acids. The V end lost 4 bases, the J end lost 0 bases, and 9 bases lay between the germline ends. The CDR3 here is CASSPGGMNTEAFF. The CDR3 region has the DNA TGCGCCAGCAGCCCCGGGGGAATGAACACTGAAGCTTTCTTT.